The clone carrying this TCR beta chain was observed a single time. Unmatched junction bases numbered 3, after V lost 6 bases and J lost 3 bases. The CDR3 totals 13 residues. The data are from a study of blood T cell repertoires in COVID-19. About the study: PBMCs, B-cell-depleted T cells, or T cells were the source of the cDNA or gDNA that made up the material.

The participants were between roughly 18 and 90 years old and came from under 25 US areas. Each participant's cohort was designated according to participant-reported clinical history. Per the study methods: Amplified reference gene primers provided the basis for estimating nucleated cell counts. The data were produced by immunoSEQ multiplex PCR, yet TCRdb's version contains in-frame clones alone and is incomplete. V and J calls and clone size are given by that table; D and trimming were obtained from the DNA. The sample lists roughly 240,000 clones; 86% were seen once. This TCR was sampled from a woman between 50 and 59 years old who had recovered from COVID-19. The sequencing sample was made of PBMCs or T cells enriched from blood (not recorded which). The rearrangement links TRBV12-3 or TRBV12-4 to TRBJ1-2, with TRBD1 identical over 8 bases. CDR3 DNA: TGTGCCAGCAGAGCACAGGGGGACTATGGCTACACCTTC. It yields the protein CASRAQGDYGYTF.